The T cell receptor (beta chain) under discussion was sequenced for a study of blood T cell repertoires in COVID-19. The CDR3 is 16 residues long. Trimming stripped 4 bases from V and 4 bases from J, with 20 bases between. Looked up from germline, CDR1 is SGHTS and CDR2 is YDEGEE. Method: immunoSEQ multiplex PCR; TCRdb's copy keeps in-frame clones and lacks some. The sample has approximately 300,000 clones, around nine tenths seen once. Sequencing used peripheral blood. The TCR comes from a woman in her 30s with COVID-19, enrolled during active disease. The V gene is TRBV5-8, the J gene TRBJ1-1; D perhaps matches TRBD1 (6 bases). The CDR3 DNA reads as TGTGCCAGCAGCCCGGGCGGGGGGCGATTTAGCACTGAAGCTTTCTTT. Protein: CASSPGGGRFSTEAFF.